This T cell receptor (beta chain) was recovered during a study of ipilimumab plus nivolumab after autologous stem cell transplantation. At the level of the study: Median doses per patient: a few ipilimumab, 7 or 8 nivolumab.

The method was immunoSEQ multiplex PCR; TCRdb's version includes in-frame clones alone and lacks a portion of them. Counted here are roughly 45,000 clones, 70% to 90% occurring once; the ten biggest clones make up around 0.86%. Trimming removed 1 base at V and 2 bases at J, with 12 bases between. The CDR3 is made up of 16 amino acids. CDR1 is SGHAT and CDR2 is FQNNGV in the germline V gene. The clonotype comes from a male donor with multiple myeloma. The genes are TRBV11-2 and TRBJ2-1; D not certain. The sample consisted of PBMCs, taken in a trial of ipilimumab plus nivolumab as post-transplant consolidation. The CDR3 is CASSLGAEIAYNEQFF. The CDR3, as DNA: TGTGCCAGCAGCTTAGGGGCCGAGATCGCCTACAATGAGCAGTTCTTC.